The 24 T cell receptor beta chains reported below all come from one sample, sequenced in a study of technical replicates of blood from a few donors. Assay: immunoSEQ multiplex PCR; the TCRdb copy retains only in-frame clones and omits some. This sample yields about 80,000 clones, of which roughly 97% are seen a single time; over 0.15% belongs to the top ten. Sequencing was performed on T cells isolated from PBMCs. These TCRs come from a human donor in good health.

The chain couples TRBV10-3 to TRBJ1-3; tentatively, D is TRBD1 (6 bases). Trimming shortened V by 10 bases and J by 0 bases, and 10 bases separated the two germline ends. Germline V gene sequence: CDR1 ENHRY, CDR2 SYGVKD. The CDR3 totals 13 residues. Here the CDR3 reads CASGQSSGNTIYF. CDR3 DNA: TGTGCCAGCGGACAGTCCTCTGGAAACACCATATATTTT.

This rearrangement joins TRBV15 to TRBJ1-4; D perhaps matches TRBD1 (5 bases). Germline assignment: CDR1 LNHNV and CDR2 YYDKDF (reference sequence). The CDR3 extends over 15 amino acids. Trimming took 1 base from V and 7 from J, leaving 13 bases between them. CDR3 nucleotide sequence: TGTGCCACCAGCAGAGCCAGGGTTGTTAGTGAAAAACTGTTTTTT. Translation gives CATSRARVVSEKLFF.

The V and J genes are TRBV11-2 and TRBJ1-6; possibly TRBD1 for D (6 bases). The CDR3 spans 13 residues. CDR1 is SGHAT, CDR2 FQNNGV, per germline. V was trimmed by 8 bases and J by 7 bases, leaving 12 bases between them. The CDR3 coding sequence is TGTGCCAGCGGTGGACAGCGAAATTCACCCCTCCACTTT. Encoded protein: CASGGQRNSPLHF.

The chain is built from TRBV4-1 and TRBJ1-6; 8 bases are a match to TRBD1. Germline V gene lookup returns CDR1 MGHRA and CDR2 YSYEKL. This CDR3 region has 15 residues. Trimming cost V 1 base and J 6 bases; bases outside gene matches: 2. The CDR3 nucleotides are TGCGCCAGCAGCCAAGGGGACAGGTCTAATTCACCCCTCCACTTT. It translates to CASSQGDRSNSPLHF.

The rearrangement joins TRBV4-2 to TRBJ2-3, with TRBD2 identical over 11 bases. J was trimmed by 2 bases and V by 0 bases; bases with no gene match: 13. Germline V gene sequence: CDR1 LGHNA, CDR2 YNFKEQ. The CDR3 spans 20 residues. This CDR3 reads CASSQESRLAGPAHTDTQYF. The DNA for the CDR3 is TGTGCCAGCAGCCAAGAATCGAGACTAGCGGGGCCTGCCCACACAGATACGCAGTATTTT.

The chain links TRBV7-2 to TRBJ2-5, with 14 nucleotides matching TRBD2. Looked up from germline, CDR1 is SGHTA and CDR2 is FQGNSA. The CDR3 consists of 19 residues. Trimming removed 5 bases from V and 2 bases from J; junction bases left unmatched: 13. CDR3 in amino acids: CASSGRGTSGGWIQETQYF. CDR3 DNA sequence: TGTGCCAGCAGCGGGAGGGGGACTAGCGGGGGTTGGATACAAGAGACCCAGTACTTC. Combining the CDR3 with reference TRBV7-2 and TRBJ2-5 gives the whole variable domain GAGVSQSPSNKVTEKGKDVELRCDPISGHTALYWYRQSLGQGLEFLIYFQGNSAPDKSGLPSDRFSAERTGGSVSTLTIQRTQQEDSAVYLCASSGRGTSGGWIQETQYFGPGTRLLVL.

The V gene is TRBV23-1, the J gene TRBJ2-2; the match to TRBD2 covers 7 bases. Being an ORF, TRBV23-1 has a function that is uncertain. The CDR3 is 18 residues long. With 2 bases clipped from V and 2 bases from J, the junction kept 11 bases outside the gene matches. The CDR3 DNA follows: TGCGCCAGCAGTCAACCCCCCTTGGGGGGGGGAAACACCGGGGAGCTGTTTTTT. It is translated as CASSQPPLGGGNTGELFF.

The V call is TRBV30, the J call TRBJ1-3; perhaps TRBD1 as D (6 bases). Trimming cost V 8 bases and J 4 bases, with 15 bases left between them. CDR1 GTSNPN and CDR2 SVGIG come from the germline V gene (reference sequence). This CDR3 spans 13 amino acids. CDR3 bases: TGTGCCCAGGACAGAACAGGCGGAAACACCATATATTTT. This codes for CAQDRTGGNTIYF. The full variable domain, rest sourced from reference TRBV30 and TRBJ1-3, is SQTIHQWPATLVQPVGSPLSLECTVEGTSNPNLYWYRQAAGRGLQLLFYSVGIGQISSEVPQNLSASRPQDRQFILSSKKLLLSDSGFYLCAQDRTGGNTIYFGEGSWLTVV.

This clone appeared once. The chain uses TRBV7-9 and TRBJ2-3; D gene uncertain. V dropped 5 bases and J dropped 0 bases, with 18 bases sitting between them. The CDR3 is 17 residues long. The germline gives CDR1 SEHNR, CDR2 FQNEAQ (reference sequence). As DNA, the CDR3 is TGTGCCAGCAGCCGATATCTGAGGCCAAGTAGCACAGATACGCAGTATTTT. This translates into CASSRYLRPSSTDTQYF. Supplemented by reference TRBV7-9 and TRBJ2-3, the full variable domain reads DTGVSQNPRHKITKRGQNVTFRCDPISEHNRLYWYRQTLGQGPEFLTYFQNEAQLEKSRLLSDRFSAERPKGSFSTLEIQRTEQGDSAMYLCASSRYLRPSSTDTQYFGPGTRLTVL.

This clone was picked up one time. This chain joins TRBV5-1 and TRBJ2-7; 7 bases map to TRBD1. CDR1 SGHRS and CDR2 YFSETQ come from the germline V gene. The V and J ends lost 4 bases and 3 bases, in that order; junction bases with no gene match: 10. CDR3 length: 15 residues. The CDR3 sequence: CASSRRGDSHYEQYF. DNA of the CDR3: TGCGCCAGCAGCCGACGTGGGGACAGCCACTACGAGCAGTACTTC.

The CDR3 is CASSSGLAADNEQFF. The CDR3 nucleotides are TGTGCCAGCAGCTCCGGACTAGCGGCCGACAATGAGCAGTTCTTC. This chain joins TRBV5-5 and TRBJ2-1; 10 bases match TRBD2. The CDR3 loop spans 15 amino acids. Looked up from germline, CDR1 is SGHKS and CDR2 is YYEKEE (reference sequence). Unmatched junction bases numbered 5, after V lost 3 bases and J lost 5 bases. Full variable domain (missing parts from reference TRBV5-5 and TRBJ2-1): DAGVTQSPTHLIKTRGQQVTLRCSPISGHKSVSWYQQVLGQGPQFIFQYYEKEERGRGNFPDRFSARQFPNYSSELNVNALLLGDSALYLCASSSGLAADNEQFFGPGTRLTVL.

This chain connects TRBV30 to TRBJ1-2; TRBD1 is a possible D gene (5 bases). The CDR3 contains 13 residues. Germline V lookup: CDR1 GTSNPN, CDR2 SVGIG (reference sequence). The germline V and J ends were trimmed by 2 bases and 8 bases, with 15 bases remaining between them. CDR3 sequence: CAWSLTSRVGYTF. The CDR3 region has the DNA TGTGCCTGGAGTTTAACTAGCAGGGTAGGCTACACCTTC.

V is TRBV2 and J is TRBJ2-1; 7 nucleotides align to TRBD1. The germline gives CDR1 SNHLY, CDR2 FYNNEI. J gave up 4 bases and V 8 bases, and 2 bases lay outside the gene matches. The CDR3 has 12 residues. The CDR3 nucleotides read TGTGCCAGCCGGGGACAGTACAATGAGCAGTTCTTC. The encoded protein is CASRGQYNEQFF.

This sequence joins TRBV5-4 and TRBJ2-1, with TRBD2 matching over 8 bases. Germline V CDR1 and CDR2: SGHNT, YYREEE (reference sequence). The CDR3 totals 15 residues. V gave up 4 bases and J gave up 4 bases; unmatched junction bases: 7. The CDR3 region is CASSQAGAQYNEQFF. The CDR3, as DNA: TGTGCCAGCAGCCAAGCGGGGGCCCAATACAATGAGCAGTTCTTC.

V and J are TRBV27 and TRBJ2-1, with a possible D match to TRBD2 (7 bases). In germline, CDR1 is MNHEY, CDR2 SMNVEV (reference sequence). The CDR3 contains 15 residues. The germline V and J ends were trimmed by 1 base and 4 bases, with 11 bases remaining between them. The CDR3 region has the DNA TGTGCCAGCAGTTTATACGGGGGGACATACAATGAGCAGTTCTTC. As protein: CASSLYGGTYNEQFF.

This chain links TRBV4-1 with TRBJ2-3, with TRBD2 identical over 8 bases. Trimming cost V 6 bases and J 0 bases; bases outside gene matches: 11. Germline CDR1 is MGHRA and CDR2 is YSYEKL. The CDR3 length is 17 residues. In DNA, the CDR3 is TGCGCCAGCAGGCAGCCATGGGCTAGCGGGAGCACAGATACGCAGTATTTT. Encoded protein: CASRQPWASGSTDTQYF.

The chain links TRBV29-1 to TRBJ2-7; the match to TRBD2 covers 10 bases. With 2 bases clipped from V and 6 bases from J, the junction kept 13 bases outside the gene matches. The CDR3 covers 16 residues. CDR1 SQVTM and CDR2 ANQGSEA come from the germline V gene. The CDR3 protein is CSVERGGSGRPGEQYF. The CDR3 bases are TGCAGCGTTGAAAGAGGAGGTAGCGGGAGGCCCGGCGAGCAGTACTTC.

The chain couples TRBV9 to TRBJ1-3, with D perhaps TRBD1 (5 bases). Trimming cost V 3 bases and J 1 base, with 14 bases left between them. Per germline, CDR1 SGDLS and CDR2 YYNGEE. This CDR3 region has 16 residues. The chain's CDR3 is CASSAQGGSSGNTIYF. The CDR3 region has the DNA TGTGCCAGCAGCGCCCAGGGTGGAAGTTCTGGAAACACCATATATTTT.

The J gene is TRBJ1-5, the V gene TRBV30; D gene uncertain. The CDR3 spans 15 residues. The ends were cut back, 5 bases at V and 0 bases at J, with 14 bases in the middle. The germline CDR1 and CDR2 sequences are GTSNPN and SVGIG (reference sequence). The CDR3, as DNA: TGTGCCTGGGCCACCGGGTCTTTTAGCAATCAGCCCCAGCATTTT. It encodes CAWATGSFSNQPQHF.

This clone has only one observation. The junction departs from the called germline gene at one end, perhaps through a read error. The rearrangement uses TRBV2 and TRBJ2-5; TRBD1 is a possible D gene (6 bases). The CDR3 has 12 amino acids. Germline-derived CDR1 and CDR2 are SNHLY and FYNNEI. CDR3 sequence: CAKDSPQGTQYF. DNA for the CDR3: TGTGCCAAGGACAGCCCGCAAGGGACCCAGTACTTC. The full variable domain, completed using reference TRBV2 and TRBJ2-5, is EPEVTQTPSHQVTQMGQEVILRCVPISNHLYFYWYRQILGQKVEFLVSFYNNEISEKSEIFDDQFSVERPDGSNFTLKIRSTKLEDSAMYFCAKDSPQGTQYFGPGTRLLVL.

This clone appeared a single time. This chain uses TRBV7-3 with TRBJ2-1; TRBD2 aligns across 9 bases. V dropped 5 bases and J dropped 3; count of bases not matched to a gene: 5. The CDR3 extends over 15 amino acids. In germline, CDR1 is SGHTA, CDR2 FQGTGA. Here the CDR3 reads CASSPIAGDYNEQFF. CDR3 nucleotides: TGTGCCAGCAGCCCCATAGCGGGGGACTACAATGAGCAGTTCTTC.

The chain recombines TRBV5-1 with TRBJ2-5; TRBD2 matches at 12 bases. The CDR3 sequence is 15 residues long. Per germline, CDR1 SGHRS and CDR2 YFSETQ. The junction had 6 bases not matched to a gene; V was cut back by 7 bases and J by 2 bases. Here the CDR3 reads CASLQTSGGQETQYF. The CDR3 DNA is TGCGCCAGCCTGCAAACTAGCGGGGGGCAAGAGACCCAGTACTTC.

This clone was detected only once. The V gene is TRBV7-9, the J gene TRBJ2-1; possible D gene TRBD2, 7 bases. This CDR3 has 16 residues. V lost 2 bases, J lost 6 bases, and 17 bases lay in between. Germline CDR1 and CDR2: SEHNR and FQNEAQ (reference sequence). The CDR3: CASSLKRGAKSNEQFF. CDR3 in DNA: TGTGCCAGCAGCTTAAAACGGGGGGCCAAATCCAATGAGCAGTTCTTC. The variable domain in full, completed from reference TRBV7-9 and TRBJ2-1, reads DTGVSQNPRHKITKRGQNVTFRCDPISEHNRLYWYRQTLGQGPEFLTYFQNEAQLEKSRLLSDRFSAERPKGSFSTLEIQRTEQGDSAMYLCASSLKRGAKSNEQFFGPGTRLTVL.

The chain is built from TRBV2 and TRBJ2-7; tentative D call: TRBD1 (6 bases). Trimming pared 7 bases from V and 5 bases from J, leaving 15 bases between. Per the germline V gene, CDR1 is SNHLY and CDR2 is FYNNEI. The CDR3 has 13 amino acids. In DNA, the CDR3 is TGTGCCAGCATAAGAGGGGGTATTAACGAGCAGTACTTC. It encodes CASIRGGINEQYF. The full variable domain, its missing parts supplied by reference TRBV2 and TRBJ2-7, is EPEVTQTPSHQVTQMGQEVILRCVPISNHLYFYWYRQILGQKVEFLVSFYNNEISEKSEIFDDQFSVERPDGSNFTLKIRSTKLEDSAMYFCASIRGGINEQYFGPGTRLTVT.